Listed below are T cell receptor beta chains from one sample, sequenced in a study of B cell selection in AIRE deficiency. Produced via immunoSEQ multiplex PCR; TCRdb's table is partial and in-frame only. The data show about 27,000 clones, with just under 97% seen just once and 0.2% to 0.3% held by the top ten. The sequenced sample consisted of CD4+CD127+ conventional T cells sorted from PBMCs. These receptors originate from a human donor in good health. The CDR3 runs from the conserved cysteine through the conserved F or W. Fields, in order: V gene, D gene, clone size, J gene, CDR3 DNA, CDR3 protein. A D gene is named only where the DNA matches it firmly. Size is stated for part of the rows, as once, few or many counts, or as a class when the clone is expanded.

v_gene: TRBV28; d_gene: .; abundance: .; j_gene: TRBJ1-1; CDR3nt: TGTGCCAGCAGGTCGGGACATATGAACACTGAAGCTTTCTTT; CDR3aa: CASRSGHMNTEAFF
v_gene: TRBV19; d_gene: .; abundance: .; j_gene: TRBJ1-2; CDR3nt: TGTGCCAGTAGTATGTCGGTAGGGTACCCGACTAACTATGGCTACACCTTC; CDR3aa: CASSMSVGYPTNYGYTF
v_gene: TRBV2; d_gene: .; abundance: .; j_gene: TRBJ1-5; CDR3nt: TGTGCCAGCAGTGAAACAGATAGCAATCAGCCCCAGCATTTT; CDR3aa: CASSETDSNQPQHF
v_gene: TRBV30; d_gene: .; abundance: once; j_gene: TRBJ2-3; CDR3nt: TGTGCCTGGAGTGATCCCCGACGGGGTCCAGATACGCAGTATTTT; CDR3aa: CAWSDPRRGPDTQYF
v_gene: TRBV11-3; d_gene: TRBD1; abundance: .; j_gene: TRBJ1-5; CDR3nt: TGTGCCAGCAGCCTCTCGGGACAGGGTAGCAATCAGCCCCAGCATTTT; CDR3aa: CASSLSGQGSNQPQHF
v_gene: TRBV5-4; d_gene: TRBD1; abundance: few; j_gene: TRBJ2-7; CDR3nt: TGTGCCAGCAGCCCCCCGGGACAGGGTACCCACGAGCAGTACTTC; CDR3aa: CASSPPGQGTHEQYF
v_gene: TRBV5-6; d_gene: TRBD2; abundance: .; j_gene: TRBJ2-3; CDR3nt: TGTGCCAGCAGCTTTGTTAGCGGGGCAGGTACAGATACGCAGTATTTT; CDR3aa: CASSFVSGAGTDTQYF
v_gene: TRBV7-9; d_gene: .; abundance: .; j_gene: TRBJ2-5; CDR3nt: TGTGCCAGCAGCTTAGCGGGGGCTTTGGAGACCCAGTACTTC; CDR3aa: CASSLAGALETQYF
v_gene: TRBV5-1; d_gene: .; abundance: .; j_gene: TRBJ2-3; CDR3nt: TGCGCCAGCAGCTTGACCGGGGGTGGCACAGATACGCAGTATTTT; CDR3aa: CASSLTGGGTDTQYF
v_gene: TRBV2; d_gene: .; abundance: .; j_gene: TRBJ1-3; CDR3nt: TGTGCCAGCACCGGGACCCTAGGAAACACCATATATTTT; CDR3aa: CASTGTLGNTIYF
v_gene: TRBV7-2; d_gene: TRBD1; abundance: .; j_gene: TRBJ1-2; CDR3nt: TGTGCCAGCAGCTTAGGCAGGGGGGCCGGTGGCTACACCTTC; CDR3aa: CASSLGRGAGGYTF
v_gene: TRBV9; d_gene: TRBD2; abundance: .; j_gene: TRBJ2-5; CDR3nt: TGTGCCAGCAGCGGGACTAGCGGGAGAGAGACCCAGTACTTC; CDR3aa: CASSGTSGRETQYF
v_gene: TRBV5-1; d_gene: TRBD1; abundance: .; j_gene: TRBJ2-3; CDR3nt: TGCGCCAGCAGTTATGGGGGACAGGGCACAGATACGCAGTATTTT; CDR3aa: CASSYGGQGTDTQYF
v_gene: TRBV7-2; d_gene: TRBD1; abundance: .; j_gene: TRBJ1-2; CDR3nt: TGTGCCAGCAGCCTAGTCTGGGGAGGACAGGGGAACTATGGCTACACCTTC; CDR3aa: CASSLVWGGQGNYGYTF
v_gene: TRBV27; d_gene: TRBD2; abundance: .; j_gene: TRBJ2-7; CDR3nt: TGTGCCAGCAGTAATAAAGCGGGAGGGATAAACGAGCAGTACTTC; CDR3aa: CASSNKAGGINEQYF
v_gene: TRBV2; d_gene: .; abundance: .; j_gene: TRBJ1-1; CDR3nt: TGTGCCAGCAATCCTGAGCTGAACACTGAAGCTTTCTTT; CDR3aa: CASNPELNTEAFF
v_gene: TRBV6-5; d_gene: .; abundance: .; j_gene: TRBJ2-1; CDR3nt: TGTGCCAGCAGTTACTCGTATCTTCTGCGAAGTGAGCAGTTCTTC; CDR3aa: CASSYSYLLRSEQFF
v_gene: TRBV5-1; d_gene: TRBD1; abundance: .; j_gene: TRBJ1-2; CDR3nt: TGCGCCAGCAGCTTGGATCCTGAGACAGGGATCTATGGCTACACCTTC; CDR3aa: CASSLDPETGIYGYTF
v_gene: TRBV6-5; d_gene: .; abundance: .; j_gene: TRBJ1-4; CDR3nt: TGTGCCAGCAGCCGGGTTAATGAAAAACTGTTTTTT; CDR3aa: CASSRVNEKLFF
v_gene: TRBV18; d_gene: TRBD2; abundance: once; j_gene: TRBJ2-7; CDR3nt: TGTGCCAGCTCACCGAGAACTAGCGGGGGTCTATACGAGCAGTACTTC; CDR3aa: CASSPRTSGGLYEQYF
v_gene: TRBV5-5; d_gene: TRBD1; abundance: .; j_gene: TRBJ1-6; CDR3nt: TGTGCCAGCAGCTTGGCCCTTAGCGGGACAGGAGCTTCACCCCTCCACTTT; CDR3aa: CASSLALSGTGASPLHF
v_gene: TRBV11-2; d_gene: TRBD1; abundance: .; j_gene: TRBJ1-1; CDR3nt: TGTGCCAGCAGCTTAGATCAGAACAGGGGTTACACTGAAGCTTTCTTT; CDR3aa: CASSLDQNRGYTEAFF
v_gene: TRBV28; d_gene: .; abundance: .; j_gene: TRBJ2-1; CDR3nt: TGTGCCAGCAGTTTACGATTCAATGAGCAGTTCTTC; CDR3aa: CASSLRFNEQFF
v_gene: TRBV19; d_gene: .; abundance: few; j_gene: TRBJ1-6; CDR3nt: TGTGCCAGTAGTATAACAGGGATGAATTCACCCCTCCACTTT; CDR3aa: CASSITGMNSPLHF
v_gene: TRBV7-3; d_gene: .; abundance: .; j_gene: TRBJ2-2; CDR3nt: TGTGCCAGCAGCCTCAACCTCCGACACACCGGGGAGCTGTTTTTT; CDR3aa: CASSLNLRHTGELFF
v_gene: TRBV18; d_gene: .; abundance: .; j_gene: TRBJ1-1; CDR3nt: TGTGCCAGCTCACCTTACTGGGGGAAGAACACTGAAGCTTTCTTT; CDR3aa: CASSPYWGKNTEAFF
v_gene: TRBV5-5; d_gene: .; abundance: once; j_gene: TRBJ2-2; CDR3nt: TGTGCCAGCAGCTTGGGCCTAGCACCGAACACCGGGGAGCTGTTTTTT; CDR3aa: CASSLGLAPNTGELFF
v_gene: TRBV13; d_gene: TRBD2; abundance: .; j_gene: TRBJ2-4; CDR3nt: TGTGCCAGCAGCTTAGGGTTAGCGGGGGCGAAAAACATTCAGTACTTC; CDR3aa: CASSLGLAGAKNIQYF
v_gene: TRBV5-6; d_gene: TRBD2; abundance: .; j_gene: TRBJ2-1; CDR3nt: TGTGCCAGCAGCCCTACCCCGGGGGGGCGGGGAAGGTCGGATGAGCAGTTCTTC; CDR3aa: CASSPTPGGRGRSDEQFF
v_gene: TRBV10-3; d_gene: TRBD1; abundance: once; j_gene: TRBJ1-2; CDR3nt: TGTGCCATCAGTCCGACAGGGGTCCCTAACTATGGCTACACCTTC; CDR3aa: CAISPTGVPNYGYTF
v_gene: TRBV10-1; d_gene: .; abundance: .; j_gene: TRBJ2-1; CDR3nt: TGCGCCAGCAGTGTGGGAAGCGAGGAGCAGTTCTTC; CDR3aa: CASSVGSEEQFF
v_gene: TRBV6-1; d_gene: .; abundance: .; j_gene: TRBJ2-7; CDR3nt: TGTGCCAGCAGTGAGAGGGCAGGGGTGGGGGAGCAGTACTTC; CDR3aa: CASSERAGVGEQYF
v_gene: TRBV19; d_gene: TRBD2; abundance: .; j_gene: TRBJ2-5; CDR3nt: TGTGCCAGTAGTCCCGACCTTGTCGGGGGGAGGGAGACCCAGTACTTC; CDR3aa: CASSPDLVGGRETQYF
v_gene: TRBV18; d_gene: TRBD1; abundance: .; j_gene: TRBJ1-4; CDR3nt: TGTGCCAGCTCACCCCCGACAGGGGCTAATGAAAAACTGTTTTTT; CDR3aa: CASSPPTGANEKLFF
v_gene: TRBV11-2; d_gene: .; abundance: .; j_gene: TRBJ2-5; CDR3nt: TGTGCCAGCAGCTTAAAAGAGACCCAGTACTTC; CDR3aa: CASSLKETQYF
v_gene: TRBV4-2; d_gene: .; abundance: .; j_gene: TRBJ2-2; CDR3nt: TGTGCCAGCAGCCCGTTCCCACCTACAGGGAGGACCGGGGAGCTGTTTTTT; CDR3aa: CASSPFPPTGRTGELFF
v_gene: TRBV2; d_gene: TRBD2; abundance: .; j_gene: TRBJ2-1; CDR3nt: TGTGCCAGCAGTGGGCTAGCGGGCCACAATGAGCAGTTCTTC; CDR3aa: CASSGLAGHNEQFF
v_gene: TRBV29-1; d_gene: .; abundance: .; j_gene: TRBJ1-1; CDR3nt: TGCAGCGTTGATTTCCGACTACTGAACACTGAAGCTTTCTTT; CDR3aa: CSVDFRLLNTEAFF
v_gene: TRBV5-6; d_gene: .; abundance: .; j_gene: TRBJ2-6; CDR3nt: TGTGCCAGCAGCTTCTCACCCGGGGCCAACGTCCTGACTTTC; CDR3aa: CASSFSPGANVLTF
v_gene: TRBV13; d_gene: .; abundance: once; j_gene: TRBJ1-5; CDR3nt: TGTGCCAGCAGCTTACGAGGGGGAGGCAATCAGCCCCAGCATTTT; CDR3aa: CASSLRGGGNQPQHF
v_gene: TRBV13; d_gene: TRBD1; abundance: .; j_gene: TRBJ2-7; CDR3nt: TGTGCCAGCAGCCCCAGGACAGGCCGGCTAGAGGATTACGAGCAGTACTTC; CDR3aa: CASSPRTGRLEDYEQYF
v_gene: TRBV5-1; d_gene: TRBD1; abundance: .; j_gene: TRBJ1-2; CDR3nt: TGCGCCAGCAGCTTGGGCCAGGGGGCCGACTACACCTTC; CDR3aa: CASSLGQGADYTF
v_gene: TRBV10-3; d_gene: .; abundance: .; j_gene: TRBJ2-2; CDR3nt: TGTGCCATCAGCACCCAGTCCGGGGAGCTGTTTTTT; CDR3aa: CAISTQSGELFF
v_gene: TRBV5-6; d_gene: .; abundance: .; j_gene: TRBJ1-5; CDR3nt: TGTGCCAGCAGCCGGACACTCAATCAGCCCCAGCATTTT; CDR3aa: CASSRTLNQPQHF
v_gene: TRBV25-1; d_gene: .; abundance: .; j_gene: TRBJ2-3; CDR3nt: TGTGCCAGCAGTGAAACATACCCGACAGCTAGCACAGATACGCAGTATTTT; CDR3aa: CASSETYPTASTDTQYF
v_gene: TRBV19; d_gene: .; abundance: .; j_gene: TRBJ1-1; CDR3nt: TGTGCCAGTAGTATCGGGCAGACGAACACTGAAGCTTTCTTT; CDR3aa: CASSIGQTNTEAFF
v_gene: TRBV5-8; d_gene: .; abundance: .; j_gene: TRBJ1-1; CDR3nt: TGTGCCAGCAGCTTGGCCGACAGCCATGAAGCTTTCTTT; CDR3aa: CASSLADSHEAFF
v_gene: TRBV9; d_gene: .; abundance: .; j_gene: TRBJ1-5; CDR3nt: TGTGCCAGCAGCGTAGATGCCGGGGGGCGCGACAATCAGCCCCAGCATTTT; CDR3aa: CASSVDAGGRDNQPQHF
v_gene: TRBV6-1; d_gene: .; abundance: .; j_gene: TRBJ1-1; CDR3nt: TGTGCCAGCAGGGCCTCGGGGGTGAACACTGAAGCTTTCTTT; CDR3aa: CASRASGVNTEAFF
v_gene: TRBV18; d_gene: .; abundance: .; j_gene: TRBJ1-5; CDR3nt: TGTGCCAGCTCAGACGGGGGGGCTTCGTTGTCCCAGCATTTT; CDR3aa: CASSDGGASLSQHF
v_gene: TRBV5-1; d_gene: .; abundance: .; j_gene: TRBJ1-4; CDR3nt: TGCGCCAGCAGCTTGGCCGGGACAAGGGGGGAAAAACTGTTTTTT; CDR3aa: CASSLAGTRGEKLFF
v_gene: TRBV2; d_gene: TRBD1; abundance: once; j_gene: TRBJ1-2; CDR3nt: TGTGCCAGCAGTGAAGCGGGGGGGGACAGTCCCTTCTTC; CDR3aa: CASSEAGGDSPFF
v_gene: TRBV7-2; d_gene: .; abundance: .; j_gene: TRBJ2-7; CDR3nt: TGTGCCAGCAGCTTAGTCGGACTAACCTACGAGCAGTACTTC; CDR3aa: CASSLVGLTYEQYF
v_gene: TRBV10-2; d_gene: TRBD1; abundance: once; j_gene: TRBJ1-3; CDR3nt: TGCGCCAGCAGGGTGGGACAGGCGGGCTCTGGAAACACCATATATTTT; CDR3aa: CASRVGQAGSGNTIYF
v_gene: TRBV7-2; d_gene: .; abundance: .; j_gene: TRBJ1-1; CDR3nt: TGTGCCAGCAGCTTACCAAAGGGTACTGAAGCTTTCTTT; CDR3aa: CASSLPKGTEAFF